This T cell receptor beta chain is drawn from a study of blood T cells in healthy people across ages. The wider study: Template switching caught about one barcoded beta molecule for each two T cells. General study results and limits: There was a strong correlation between TCR beta diversity and naive T cell percentage. Changes seen in expanded clonotypes were possibly confounded by donor CMV status left unknown.

There are 12 residues in the CDR3. V lost 2 bases and J lost 6, with 8 bases in between. CDR1 and CDR2 (germline): ENHRY, SYGVKD. Through a sample-barcoded 5' primer and a J-beta primer mix, a second PCR was run for about 6 to 11 cycles. TCRdb passed the 5' RACE reads through MiXCR, listing each CDR3 protein once. The sample has some 1,800,000 distinct CDR3 sequences, about two fifths seen once. Drawing of peripheral blood yielded ten milliliters from each donor. This clonotype has more than one count but fewer than ten. Its antigen is undetermined. Sequences were obtained from blood. The V gene is TRBV10-3, the J gene TRBJ2-7; D remains unclear. The receptor was derived from a human donor in good health. The CDR3 here is CAISENSLEQYF. DNA for the CDR3: TGTGCCATCAGTGAGAACAGCCTCGAGCAGTACTTC.